These T cell receptor beta chains were read from a single sample in a study of blood T cell repertoires in COVID-19. TCRdb's copy holds only in-frame clones and misses some; the assay was immunoSEQ multiplex PCR. In the table there are around 3,100 clones, 70% of which are singletons. What was sequenced was peripheral blood. Every receptor here comes from a man in his 70s with active COVID-19. The CDR3 runs from the conserved cysteine through the conserved F or W.

CDR3 length,V gene,J gene,CDR3 protein
15,TRBV14,TRBJ2-7,CASSPWTSGDYEQYF
14,TRBV3-1/TRBV3-2,TRBJ1-4,CASSQASDNEKLFF
15,TRBV5-1,TRBJ2-3,CASSLPSGSGDTQYF
15,TRBV25-1,TRBJ1-6,CASSDQGKDNSPLHF
17,TRBV18,TRBJ2-5,CASSPRTGGDGAETQYF
15,TRBV24-1,TRBJ2-6,CATGTGLSGANVLTF
17,TRBV7-9,TRBJ2-2,CASNNLNTGQATGELFF
13,TRBV7-9,TRBJ2-1,CASSLVRYNEQFF
13,TRBV18,TRBJ1-1,CASSPAVNTEAFF
20,TRBV9,TRBJ2-1,CASSEPQAGAGEGSYNEQFF
15,TRBV4-3,TRBJ1-3,CASSQEQLAGNTIYF
13,TRBV6-5,TRBJ1-2,CASSSQGLYGYTF
14,TRBV29-1,TRBJ2-1,CSADIAGGYNEQFF
14,TRBV2,TRBJ1-2,CASSERATGYGYTF
15,TRBV7-2,TRBJ2-1,CASSLVSLLDNEQFF
12,TRBV29-1,TRBJ1-1,CSATGEGTEAFF
14,TRBV9,TRBJ1-3,CASSPDGDANTIYF
15,TRBV7-6,TRBJ1-2,CASTPEETGGSGYTF
13,TRBV29-1,TRBJ1-1,CSDTTGAKAEAFF
17,TRBV23-1,TRBJ1-5,CASSPLEIGRDYQPQHF
13,TRBV7-6,TRBJ2-7,CASSFNPGYEQYF
15,TRBV7-2,TRBJ2-5,CASSFSRLAGETQYF
14,TRBV27,TRBJ1-1,CASSPGQGAGEAFF
17,TRBV5-1,TRBJ1-1,CASRRDRGQIMNTEAFF
15,TRBV27,TRBJ2-6,CASTQHLAGANVLTF
15,TRBV6-5,TRBJ1-1,CASKQGGALNTEAFF
14,TRBV29-1,TRBJ1-3,CSAATVSSGNTIYF
15,TRBV5-4,TRBJ1-1,CASSSGGGASTEAFF
14,TRBV2,TRBJ1-1,CASQGSGENTEAFF
16,TRBV4-1,TRBJ1-3,CASSQADTNSGNTIYF
16,TRBV11-2,TRBJ2-2,CASSLYGGVVTGELFF
14,TRBV7-2,TRBJ1-5,CASSQKTDLQPQHF
15,TRBV19,TRBJ1-2,CASKSIGQGSYGYTF